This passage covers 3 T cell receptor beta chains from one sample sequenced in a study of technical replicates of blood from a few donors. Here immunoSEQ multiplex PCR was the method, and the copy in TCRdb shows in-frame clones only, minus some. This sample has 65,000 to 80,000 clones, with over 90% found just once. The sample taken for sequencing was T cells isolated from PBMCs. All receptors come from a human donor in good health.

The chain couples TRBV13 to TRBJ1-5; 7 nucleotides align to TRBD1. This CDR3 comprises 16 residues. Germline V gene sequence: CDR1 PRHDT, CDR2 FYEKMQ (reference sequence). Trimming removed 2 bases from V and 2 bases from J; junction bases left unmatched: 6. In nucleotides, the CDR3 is TGTGCCAGCAGCTTAAAACGACAGGGAGGCAATCAGCCCCAGCATTTT. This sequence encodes CASSLKRQGGNQPQHF.

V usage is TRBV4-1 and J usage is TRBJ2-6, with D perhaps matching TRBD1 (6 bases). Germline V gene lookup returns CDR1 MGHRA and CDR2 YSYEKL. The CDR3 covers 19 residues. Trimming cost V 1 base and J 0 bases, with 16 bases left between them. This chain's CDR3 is CASSQARRGWTSGANVLTF. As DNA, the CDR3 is TGCGCCAGCAGCCAAGCTCGCAGGGGATGGACCTCTGGGGCCAACGTCCTGACTTTC.

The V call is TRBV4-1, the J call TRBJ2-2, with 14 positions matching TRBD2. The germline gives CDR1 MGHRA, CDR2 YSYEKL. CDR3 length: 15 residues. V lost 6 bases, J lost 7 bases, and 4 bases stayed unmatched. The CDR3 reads CASSPTSGRGGELFF. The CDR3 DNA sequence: TGCGCCAGCAGTCCGACTAGCGGGAGGGGCGGGGAGCTGTTTTTT.